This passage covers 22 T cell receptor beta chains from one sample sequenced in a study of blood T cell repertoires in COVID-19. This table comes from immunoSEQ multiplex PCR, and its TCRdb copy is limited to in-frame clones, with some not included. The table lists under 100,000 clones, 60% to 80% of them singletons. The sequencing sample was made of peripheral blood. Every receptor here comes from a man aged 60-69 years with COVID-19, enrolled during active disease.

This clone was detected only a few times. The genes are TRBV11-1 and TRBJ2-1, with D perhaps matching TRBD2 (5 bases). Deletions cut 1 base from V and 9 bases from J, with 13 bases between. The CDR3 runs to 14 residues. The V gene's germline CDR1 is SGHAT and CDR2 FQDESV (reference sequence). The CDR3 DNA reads TGTGCCAGCAGCTTAGACGGCGCGGGCCGTGAGCAGTTCTTC. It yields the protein CASSLDGAGREQFF. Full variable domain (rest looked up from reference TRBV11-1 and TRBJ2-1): EAEVAQSPRYKITEKSQAVAFWCDPISGHATLYWYRQILGQGPELLVQFQDESVVDDSQLPKDRFSAERLKGVDSTLKIQPAELGDSAMYLCASSLDGAGREQFFGPGTRLTVL.

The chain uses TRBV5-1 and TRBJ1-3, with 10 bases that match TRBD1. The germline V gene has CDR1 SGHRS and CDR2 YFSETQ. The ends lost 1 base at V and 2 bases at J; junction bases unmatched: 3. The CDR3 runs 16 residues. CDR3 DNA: TGCGCCAGCAGCTTGCTGGGACAGGGGCCTGGAAACACCATATATTTT. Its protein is CASSLLGQGPGNTIYF.

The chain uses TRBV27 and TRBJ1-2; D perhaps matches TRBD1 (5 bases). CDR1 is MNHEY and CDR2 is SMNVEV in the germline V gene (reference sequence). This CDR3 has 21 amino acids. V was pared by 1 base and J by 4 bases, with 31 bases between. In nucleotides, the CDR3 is TGTGCCAGCAGTTTATTCCAGGTTTCCAACATCGCCAGTGGGGCCTCCTATGGCTACACCTTC. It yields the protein CASSLFQVSNIASGASYGYTF.

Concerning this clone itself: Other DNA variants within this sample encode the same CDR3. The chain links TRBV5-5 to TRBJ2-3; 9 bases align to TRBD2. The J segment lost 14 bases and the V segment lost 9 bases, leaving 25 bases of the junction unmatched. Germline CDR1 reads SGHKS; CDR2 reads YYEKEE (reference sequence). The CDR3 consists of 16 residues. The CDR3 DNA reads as TGTGCCACCAGGTTGGGTGGGGGCGGGAGGGCCCTCCCTGGGTATTTT. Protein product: CATRLGGGGRALPGYF.

CDR3 nucleotide sequence: TGTGCCAGCAGCTTGGAACGGGGAGGGAATTCACCCCTCCACTTT. It translates to CASSLERGGNSPLHF. This chain links TRBV5-4 with TRBJ1-6; D gene ambiguous. Germline values: CDR1 SGHNT, CDR2 YYREEE (reference sequence). Trimming pared 0 bases from V and 7 bases from J, leaving 11 bases between. This CDR3 spans 15 amino acids.

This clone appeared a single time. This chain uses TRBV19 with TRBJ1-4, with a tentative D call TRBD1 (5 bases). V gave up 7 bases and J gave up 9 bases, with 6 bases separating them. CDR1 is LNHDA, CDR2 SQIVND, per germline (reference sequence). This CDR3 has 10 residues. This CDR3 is CASMDKKLFF. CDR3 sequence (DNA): TGTGCCAGTATGGACAAAAAACTGTTTTTT.

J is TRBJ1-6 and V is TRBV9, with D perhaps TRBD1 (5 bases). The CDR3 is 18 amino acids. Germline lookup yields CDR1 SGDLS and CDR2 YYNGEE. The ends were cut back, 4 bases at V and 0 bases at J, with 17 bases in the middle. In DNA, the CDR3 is TGTGCCAGCAGCTTAAGAGACAGTCCGAGCTCCTATAATTCACCCCTCCACTTT. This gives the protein CASSLRDSPSSYNSPLHF.

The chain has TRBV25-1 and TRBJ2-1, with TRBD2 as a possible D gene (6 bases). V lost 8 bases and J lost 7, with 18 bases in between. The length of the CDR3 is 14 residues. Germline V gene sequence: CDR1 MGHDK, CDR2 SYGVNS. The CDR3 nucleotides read TGTGCCAGCGGCCGGGACTGGGGCGAAAATGAGCAGTTCTTC. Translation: CASGRDWGENEQFF.

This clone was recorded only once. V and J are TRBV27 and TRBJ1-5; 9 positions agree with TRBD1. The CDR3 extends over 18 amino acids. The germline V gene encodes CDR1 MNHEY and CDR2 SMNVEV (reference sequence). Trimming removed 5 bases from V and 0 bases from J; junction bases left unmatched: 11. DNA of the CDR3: TGTGCCAGCAGTCCAAAAGGGACAGGGACATATAGCAATCAGCCCCAGCATTTT. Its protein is CASSPKGTGTYSNQPQHF.

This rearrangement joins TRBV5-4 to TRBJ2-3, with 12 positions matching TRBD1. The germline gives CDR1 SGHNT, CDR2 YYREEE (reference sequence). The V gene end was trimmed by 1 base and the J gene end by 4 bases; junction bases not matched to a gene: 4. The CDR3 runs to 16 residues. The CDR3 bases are TGTGCCAGCAGCTTGAGGGACAGGGGGCGGTCAGATACGCAGTATTTT. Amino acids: CASSLRDRGRSDTQYF.

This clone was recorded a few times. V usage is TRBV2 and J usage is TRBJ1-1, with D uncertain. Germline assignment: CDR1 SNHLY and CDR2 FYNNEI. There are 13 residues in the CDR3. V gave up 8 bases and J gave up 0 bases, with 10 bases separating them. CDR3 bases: TGTGCCAGCGGGCAGGATATGAACACTGAAGCTTTCTTT. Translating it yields CASGQDMNTEAFF. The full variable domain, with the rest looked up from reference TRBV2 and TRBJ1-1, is EPEVTQTPSHQVTQMGQEVILRCVPISNHLYFYWYRQILGQKVEFLVSFYNNEISEKSEIFDDQFSVERPDGSNFTLKIRSTKLEDSAMYFCASGQDMNTEAFFGQGTRLTVV.

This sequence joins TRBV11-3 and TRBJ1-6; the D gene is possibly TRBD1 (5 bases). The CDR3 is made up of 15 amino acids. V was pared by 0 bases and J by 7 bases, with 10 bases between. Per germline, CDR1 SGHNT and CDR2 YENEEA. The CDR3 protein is CASSLERGRNSPLHF. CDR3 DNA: TGTGCCAGCAGCTTAGAAAGGGGTAGAAATTCACCCCTCCACTTT.

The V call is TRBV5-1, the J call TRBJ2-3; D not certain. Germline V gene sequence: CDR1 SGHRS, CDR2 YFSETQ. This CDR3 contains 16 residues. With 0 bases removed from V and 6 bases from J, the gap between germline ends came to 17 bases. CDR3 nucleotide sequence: TGCGCCAGCAGCTTGGGGAGCACGGTCGGCGTCGATACGCAGTATTTT. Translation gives CASSLGSTVGVDTQYF.

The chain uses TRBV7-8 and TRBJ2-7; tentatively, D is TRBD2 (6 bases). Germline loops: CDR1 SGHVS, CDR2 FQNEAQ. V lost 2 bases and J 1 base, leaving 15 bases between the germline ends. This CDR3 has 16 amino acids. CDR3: CASSLIPGLVSYEQYF. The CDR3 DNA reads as TGTGCCAGCAGCTTAATTCCGGGACTGGTGTCCTACGAGCAGTACTTC.

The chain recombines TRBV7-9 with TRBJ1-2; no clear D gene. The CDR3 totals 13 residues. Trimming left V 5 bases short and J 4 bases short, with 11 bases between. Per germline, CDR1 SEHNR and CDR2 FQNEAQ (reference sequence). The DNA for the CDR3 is TGTGCCAGCAGCGGCGGGCGAATCTATGGCTACACCTTC. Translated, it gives CASSGGRIYGYTF.

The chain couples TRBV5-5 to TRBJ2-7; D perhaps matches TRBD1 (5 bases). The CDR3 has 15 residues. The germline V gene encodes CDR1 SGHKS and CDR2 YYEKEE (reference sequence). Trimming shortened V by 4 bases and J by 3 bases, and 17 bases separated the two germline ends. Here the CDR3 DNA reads TGTGCCAGCAGCCCCGGTCAGGGCCACCTCTACGAGCAGTACTTC. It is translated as CASSPGQGHLYEQYF.

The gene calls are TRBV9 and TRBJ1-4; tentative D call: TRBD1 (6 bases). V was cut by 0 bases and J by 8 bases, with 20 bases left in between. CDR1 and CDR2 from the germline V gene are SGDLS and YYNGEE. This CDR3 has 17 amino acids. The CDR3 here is CASSVGVQTGGREKLFF. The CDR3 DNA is TGTGCCAGCAGCGTAGGGGTACAGACAGGTGGCAGAGAAAAACTGTTTTTT.

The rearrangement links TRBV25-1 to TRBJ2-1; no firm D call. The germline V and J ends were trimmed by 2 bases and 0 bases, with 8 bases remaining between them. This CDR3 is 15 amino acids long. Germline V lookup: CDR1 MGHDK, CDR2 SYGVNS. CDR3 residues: CASSEVISSYNEQFF. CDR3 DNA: TGTGCCAGCAGTGAAGTAATTAGCTCCTACAATGAGCAGTTCTTC.

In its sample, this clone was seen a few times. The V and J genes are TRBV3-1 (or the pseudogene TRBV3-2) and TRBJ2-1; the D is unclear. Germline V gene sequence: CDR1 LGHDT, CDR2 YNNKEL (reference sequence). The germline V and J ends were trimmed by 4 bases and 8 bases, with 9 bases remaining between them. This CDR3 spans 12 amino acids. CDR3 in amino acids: CASSLLIDEQFF. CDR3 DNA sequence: TGTGCCAGCAGCCTCCTTATCGATGAGCAGTTCTTC.

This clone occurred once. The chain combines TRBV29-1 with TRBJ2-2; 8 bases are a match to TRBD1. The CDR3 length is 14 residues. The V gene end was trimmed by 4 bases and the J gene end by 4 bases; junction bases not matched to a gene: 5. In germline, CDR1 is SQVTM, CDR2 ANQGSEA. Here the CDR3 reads CSVGRQGATGELFF. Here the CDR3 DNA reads TGCAGCGTTGGAAGGCAGGGGGCCACCGGGGAGCTGTTTTTT.

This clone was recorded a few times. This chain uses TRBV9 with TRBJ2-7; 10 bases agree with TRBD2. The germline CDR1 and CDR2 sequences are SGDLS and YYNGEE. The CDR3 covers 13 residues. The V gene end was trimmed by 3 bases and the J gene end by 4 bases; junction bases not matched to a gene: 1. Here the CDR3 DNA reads TGTGCCAGCAGCGATAGCGGGGGGTACGAGCAGTACTTC. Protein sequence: CASSDSGGYEQYF.

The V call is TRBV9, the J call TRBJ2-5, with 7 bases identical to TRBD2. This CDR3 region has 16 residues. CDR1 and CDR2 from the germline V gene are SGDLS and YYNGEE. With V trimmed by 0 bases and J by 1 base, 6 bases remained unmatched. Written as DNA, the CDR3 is TGTGCCAGCAGCGTAGAACCAGCGGGGCTCCAAGAGACCCAGTACTTC. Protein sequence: CASSVEPAGLQETQYF.